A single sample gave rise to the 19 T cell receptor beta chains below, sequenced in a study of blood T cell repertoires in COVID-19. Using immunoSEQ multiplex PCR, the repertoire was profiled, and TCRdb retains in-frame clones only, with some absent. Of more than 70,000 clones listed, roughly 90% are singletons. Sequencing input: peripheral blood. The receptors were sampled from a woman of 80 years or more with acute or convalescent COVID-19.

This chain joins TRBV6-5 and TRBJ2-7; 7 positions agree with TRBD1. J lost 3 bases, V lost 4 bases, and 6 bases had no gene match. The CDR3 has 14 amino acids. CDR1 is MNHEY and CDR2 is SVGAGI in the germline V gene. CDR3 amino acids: CASSSGQRNYEQYF. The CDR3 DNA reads TGTGCCAGCAGTTCGGGACAGAGAAACTACGAGCAGTACTTC.

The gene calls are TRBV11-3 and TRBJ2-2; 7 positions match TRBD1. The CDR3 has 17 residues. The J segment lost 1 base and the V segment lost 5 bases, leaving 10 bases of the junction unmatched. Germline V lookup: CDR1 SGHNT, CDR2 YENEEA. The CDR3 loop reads CASSLRARTGNTGELFF. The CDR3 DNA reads TGTGCCAGCAGCCTCCGGGCCCGGACAGGGAACACCGGGGAGCTGTTTTTT.

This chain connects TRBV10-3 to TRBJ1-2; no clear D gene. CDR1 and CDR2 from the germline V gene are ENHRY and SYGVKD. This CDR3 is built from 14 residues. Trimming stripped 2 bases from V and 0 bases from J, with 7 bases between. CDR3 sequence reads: CAISEGQANYGYTF. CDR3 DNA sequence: TGTGCCATCAGTGAGGGGCAAGCTAACTATGGCTACACCTTC.

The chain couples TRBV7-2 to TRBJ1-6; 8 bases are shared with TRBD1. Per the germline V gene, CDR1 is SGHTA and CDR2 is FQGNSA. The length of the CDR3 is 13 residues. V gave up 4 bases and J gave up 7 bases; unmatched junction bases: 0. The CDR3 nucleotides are TGTGCCAGCAGCTGGACAGGGAATTCACCCCTCCACTTT. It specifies CASSWTGNSPLHF.

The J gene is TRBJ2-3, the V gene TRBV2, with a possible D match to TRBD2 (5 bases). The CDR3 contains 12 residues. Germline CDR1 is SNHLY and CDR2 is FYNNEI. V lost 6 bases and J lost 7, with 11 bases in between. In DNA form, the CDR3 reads TGTGCCAGCAGGGACGGGGTAAATACGCAGTATTTT. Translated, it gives CASRDGVNTQYF.

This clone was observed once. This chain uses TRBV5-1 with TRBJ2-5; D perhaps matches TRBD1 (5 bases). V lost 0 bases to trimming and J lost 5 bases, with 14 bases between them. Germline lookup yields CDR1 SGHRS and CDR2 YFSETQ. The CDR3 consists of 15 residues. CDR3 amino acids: CASSLALSGLETQYF. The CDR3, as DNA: TGCGCCAGCAGCTTGGCCTTATCAGGGCTTGAGACCCAGTACTTC.

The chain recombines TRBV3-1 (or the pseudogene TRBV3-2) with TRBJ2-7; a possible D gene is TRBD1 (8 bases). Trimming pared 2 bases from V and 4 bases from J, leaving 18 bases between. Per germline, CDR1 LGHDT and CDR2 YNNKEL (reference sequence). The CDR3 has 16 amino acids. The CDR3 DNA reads TGTGCCAGCAGCCAACTTATGGACAGGGAGGGGTACGAGCAGTACTTC. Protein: CASSQLMDREGYEQYF.

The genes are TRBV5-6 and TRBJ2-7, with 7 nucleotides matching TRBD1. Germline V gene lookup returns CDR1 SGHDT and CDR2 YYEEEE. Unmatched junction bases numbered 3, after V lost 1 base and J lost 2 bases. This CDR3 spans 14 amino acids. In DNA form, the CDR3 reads TGTGCCAGCAGCTTGTCCGACAGGGCCTACGAGCAGTACTTC. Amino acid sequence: CASSLSDRAYEQYF.

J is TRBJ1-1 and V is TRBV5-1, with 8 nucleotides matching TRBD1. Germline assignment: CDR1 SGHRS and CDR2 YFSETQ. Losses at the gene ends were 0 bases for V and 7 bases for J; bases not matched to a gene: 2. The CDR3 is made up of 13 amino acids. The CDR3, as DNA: TGCGCCAGCAGCTTGGCAGGGGGCGTTGAAGCTTTCTTT. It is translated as CASSLAGGVEAFF.

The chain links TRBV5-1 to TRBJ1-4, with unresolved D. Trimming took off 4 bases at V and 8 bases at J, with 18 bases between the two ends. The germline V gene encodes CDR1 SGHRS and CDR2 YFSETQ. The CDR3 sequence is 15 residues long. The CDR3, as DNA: TGCGCCAGCAGCCTTGGACCCGGGCGGGAGGAAAAACTGTTTTTT. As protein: CASSLGPGREEKLFF.

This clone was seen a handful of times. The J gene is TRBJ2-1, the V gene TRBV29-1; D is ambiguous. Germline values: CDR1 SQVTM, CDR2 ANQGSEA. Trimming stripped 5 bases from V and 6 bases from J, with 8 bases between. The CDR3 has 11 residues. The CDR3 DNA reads TGCAGCGTTCAGGTGGTCAATGAGCAGTTCTTC. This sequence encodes CSVQVVNEQFF.

CDR3 sequence reads: CASRPDSASGGELFF. The CDR3 bases are TGTGCCAGCAGACCAGACTCGGCTTCCGGCGGGGAGCTGTTTTTT. This chain connects TRBV2 to TRBJ2-2, with D unclear. The germline gives CDR1 SNHLY, CDR2 FYNNEI. The V end lost 6 bases, the J end lost 7 bases, and 18 bases lay between the germline ends. The CDR3 contains 15 residues.

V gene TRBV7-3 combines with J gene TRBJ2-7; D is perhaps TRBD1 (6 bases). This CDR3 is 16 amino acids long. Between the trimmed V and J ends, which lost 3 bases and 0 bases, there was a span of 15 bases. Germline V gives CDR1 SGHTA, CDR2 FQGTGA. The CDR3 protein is CASSFSLSTGSYEQYF. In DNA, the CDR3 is TGTGCCAGCAGCTTCTCCCTCTCGACAGGCTCCTACGAGCAGTACTTC.

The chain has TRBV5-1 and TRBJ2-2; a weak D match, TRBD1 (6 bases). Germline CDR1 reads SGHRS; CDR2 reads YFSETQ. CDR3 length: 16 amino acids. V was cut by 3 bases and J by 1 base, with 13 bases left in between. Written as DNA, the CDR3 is TGCGCCAGCAGCTGGCAGTTGACAGGGAACACCGGGGAGCTGTTTTTT. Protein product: CASSWQLTGNTGELFF.

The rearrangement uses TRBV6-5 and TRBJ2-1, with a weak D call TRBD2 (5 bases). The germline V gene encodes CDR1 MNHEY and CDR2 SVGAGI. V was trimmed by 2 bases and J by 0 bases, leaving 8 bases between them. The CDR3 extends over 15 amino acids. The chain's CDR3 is CASSYGGSSYNEQFF. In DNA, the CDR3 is TGTGCCAGCAGTTACGGAGGAAGCTCCTACAATGAGCAGTTCTTC.

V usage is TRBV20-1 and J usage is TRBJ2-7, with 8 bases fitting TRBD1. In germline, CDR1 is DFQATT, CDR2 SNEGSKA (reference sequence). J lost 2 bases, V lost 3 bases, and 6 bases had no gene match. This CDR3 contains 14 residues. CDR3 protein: CSASPGTGTYEQYF. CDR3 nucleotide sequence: TGCAGTGCTAGTCCCGGGACAGGAACCTACGAGCAGTACTTC.

CDR3 sequence: CASSSPGGDYGYTF. Here the CDR3 DNA reads TGTGCCAGCAGTTCCCCCGGGGGGGACTATGGCTACACCTTC. The chain employs TRBV28 and TRBJ1-2; the D gene is possibly TRBD1 (5 bases). Germline V lookup: CDR1 MDHEN, CDR2 SYDVKM. This CDR3 is 14 amino acids long. V lost 4 bases, J lost 3 bases, and 12 bases lay in between.

In DNA form, the CDR3 reads TGTGCCACCTTGGACAGGTCGGTTGGCGAAAAACTGTTTTTT. Translating gives CATLDRSVGEKLFF. The chain recombines TRBV15 with TRBJ1-4, with 7 bases that match TRBD1. Germline CDR1 is LNHNV and CDR2 is YYDKDF (reference sequence). The CDR3 sequence is 14 residues long. V dropped 8 bases and J dropped 8; count of bases not matched to a gene: 11.

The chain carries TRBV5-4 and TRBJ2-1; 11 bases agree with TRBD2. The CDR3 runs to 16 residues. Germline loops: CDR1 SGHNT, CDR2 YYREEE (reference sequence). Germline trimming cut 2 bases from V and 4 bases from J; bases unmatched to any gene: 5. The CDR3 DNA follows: TGTGCCAGCAGCTTCCCTAGCGGGGGGAAATACAATGAGCAGTTCTTC. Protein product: CASSFPSGGKYNEQFF.